This T cell receptor (beta chain) was profiled in a study of blood T cell repertoires in COVID-19. Study summary: Both acute and convalescent COVID-19 samples were obtained from the United States, Italy and Spain.

Those who participated ranged in age from roughly 18 to 90 years and resided in about 24 US areas. Participant-given clinical history determined each cohort assignment. During the 2 weeks before they entered the study, exposed participants had met someone with a PCR-confirmed or clinician-diagnosed COVID-19 case. The CDR3 runs to 17 residues. Deletions cut 3 bases from V and 0 bases from J, with 14 bases between. Germline loops: CDR1 SEHNR, CDR2 FQNEAQ (reference sequence). Sequenced by immunoSEQ multiplex PCR; TCRdb stores in-frame clones only, minus some. In the table there are approximately 200,000 clones, 80% to 90% of which are singletons.

V usage is TRBV7-9 and J usage is TRBJ2-2; a weak D match, TRBD2 (5 bases). The clonotype comes from a woman aged 25 to 39 who had been exposed to COVID-19. Source material: PBMCs or T cells enriched from blood (not recorded which). The CDR3 DNA is TGTGCCAGCAGCTTTCATAATTACGGGACGAACACCGGGGAGCTGTTTTTT. Amino acid sequence: CASSFHNYGTNTGELFF.